This T cell receptor beta chain originates from a study of blood T cell repertoires in COVID-19. Sequencing was performed with immunoSEQ multiplex PCR; in TCRdb, only in-frame clones are kept and a portion is missing. The data show 200,000 to 250,000 clones, roughly 84% seen once. CDR1 is SGDLS and CDR2 is YYNGEE in the germline V gene. Trimming stripped 0 bases from V and 0 bases from J, with 15 bases between. The CDR3 is 18 residues long. This clonotype originated in a middle-aged woman who had recovered from COVID-19. The chain employs TRBV9 and TRBJ2-2; D may be TRBD2 (6 bases). The sequenced material came from PBMCs or T cells enriched from blood (not recorded which). CDR3 DNA sequence: TGTGCCAGCAGCGTAGGTCGAAGGGGAGGATCGAACACCGGGGAGCTGTTTTTT. It translates to CASSVGRRGGSNTGELFF. The whole variable domain, remainder taken from reference TRBV9 and TRBJ2-2, is DSGVTQTPKHLITATGQRVTLRCSPRSGDLSVYWYQQSLDQGLQFLIQYYNGEERAKGNILERFSAQQFPDLHSELNLSSLELGDSALYFCASSVGRRGGSNTGELFFGEGSRLTVL.